A single sample is the source of the 25 T cell receptor beta chains below, sequenced in a study of CD8+CD57+ T cells in acquired aplastic anemia (dated by TCRdb to the late 2010s). Instrument used: Illumina HiSeq 2000. Profiling of TCR beta VDJ combinations and CDR3 sequences used genomic DNA as the template. The public sequencing data were trimmed at Q25 with fastp and processed into clonotypes with MiXCR by TCRdb, which kept only in-frame beta chains. Each record represents a unique CDR3 protein, reported with the most common genes and DNA among its rows. The sample includes about 160,000 distinct CDR3 sequences, with roughly 43% observed a single time. The top ten clonotypes cover approximately 3% of the sample. Expansion of CD8+CD57+ cells had been shown by flow cytometry in the patients chosen for sequencing. The sequenced material came from sorted CD4+, CD8+, or CD8+CD57+ T cells (not recorded which) from PBMCs. All receptors come from a human donor with aplastic anemia.

V gene TRBV10-3 combines with J gene TRBJ1-2, with a tentative D call TRBD1 (6 bases). Trimming removed 6 bases at V and 4 bases at J, with 21 bases between. The CDR3 contains 16 residues. The germline gives CDR1 ENHRY, CDR2 SYGVKD. CDR3 DNA sequence: TGTGCCATCAGACTAAACGCGGGTGGACAGCTCTATGGCTACACCTTC. Translating it yields CAIRLNAGGQLYGYTF.

This clonotype showed up many times. The rearrangement links TRBV7-8 to TRBJ2-3; D may correspond to TRBD1 or TRBD2 (6 bases each). Trimming took 1 base from V and 1 from J, leaving 9 bases between them. Looked up from germline, CDR1 is SGHVS and CDR2 is FQNEAQ. The length of the CDR3 is 15 residues. The CDR3 loop is CASSLVGGGTDTQYF. CDR3 nucleotides: TGTGCCAGCAGCTTAGTGGGGGGCGGCACAGATACGCAGTATTTT.

This clonotype was recorded many times. The chain links TRBV20-1 to TRBJ2-7; 7 bases are a match to TRBD1. The germline gives CDR1 DFQATT, CDR2 SNEGSKA (reference sequence). The CDR3 is 13 amino acids. Trimming at V came to 4 bases and at J to 2 bases, leaving 5 bases not matched to a gene. CDR3 DNA sequence: TGCAGTGCTAAGGGACAGTCCACCTACGAGCAGTACTTC. Amino acid sequence: CSAKGQSTYEQYF.

The chain carries TRBV7-6 and TRBJ2-3; D unclear. Germline lookup yields CDR1 SGHVS and CDR2 FNYEAQ. This CDR3 comprises 17 residues. Trimming pared 0 bases from V and 3 bases from J, leaving 16 bases between. Written as DNA, the CDR3 is TGTGCCAGCAGCTTAGCCCGTGCCCCCCTCGGGACAGATACGCAGTATTTT. Amino acids: CASSLARAPLGTDTQYF.

This clonotype was recorded at least ten times. The chain uses TRBV5-1 and TRBJ2-1; D tentatively fits TRBD1 or TRBD2 (6 bases each). The CDR3 runs to 14 residues. Trimming removed 4 bases from V and 8 bases from J, with 16 bases in between. Germline V gene sequence: CDR1 SGHRS, CDR2 YFSETQ. In DNA form, the CDR3 reads TGCGCCAGCAGCGCGTACAGGGAGGCGCATGAGCAGTTCTTC. This sequence encodes CASSAYREAHEQFF.

The genes are TRBV5-1 and TRBJ2-5; possibly TRBD1 for D (5 bases). Looked up from germline, CDR1 is SGHRS and CDR2 is YFSETQ. The CDR3 has 15 amino acids. Trimming shortened V by 4 bases and J by 0 bases, and 13 bases separated the two germline ends. The CDR3 nucleotides read TGCGCCAGCAGCCCTCGACAGCTTAACCAAGAGACCCAGTACTTC. This codes for CASSPRQLNQETQYF.

This clonotype was observed a single time. This chain links TRBV27 with TRBJ1-6; 9 positions agree with TRBD1. With V trimmed by 3 bases and J by 11 bases, 5 bases remained unmatched. Germline V gives CDR1 MNHEY, CDR2 SMNVEV (reference sequence). The length of the CDR3 is 14 residues. CDR3: CASSFGTGTPPLHF. The CDR3 DNA sequence: TGTGCCAGCAGTTTTGGGACAGGGACGCCACCCCTCCACTTT.

The chain employs TRBV15 and TRBJ1-6, with D unclear. The CDR3 spans 15 residues. Germline V CDR1 and CDR2: LNHNV, YYDKDF (reference sequence). Trimming took 0 bases from V and 5 from J, leaving 8 bases between them. The CDR3 DNA sequence: TGTGCCACCAGCAGAGACAGAAAACATAATTCACCCCTCCACTTT. It translates to CATSRDRKHNSPLHF. The full variable domain, its missing parts supplied by reference TRBV15 and TRBJ1-6, is DAMVIQNPRYQVTQFGKPVTLSCSQTLNHNVMYWYQQKSSQAPKLLFHYYDKDFNNEADTPDNFQSRRPNTSFCFLDIRSPGLGDTAMYLCATSRDRKHNSPLHFGNGTRLTVT.

J is TRBJ1-1 and V is TRBV4-2; 7 nucleotides match TRBD1. Looked up from germline, CDR1 is LGHNA and CDR2 is YNFKEQ. The CDR3 loop spans 15 amino acids. The ends lost 1 base at V and 7 bases at J; junction bases unmatched: 9. CDR3 DNA: TGTGCCAGCAGCCAAGGAGGACGACAGGGTAGTGAAGCTTTCTTT. Residues: CASSQGGRQGSEAFF.

This clonotype was seen just once. The genes are TRBV9 and TRBJ1-1, with D possibly matching TRBD1 (5 bases). There are 15 residues in the CDR3. Trimming removed 0 bases from V and 10 bases from J, with 19 bases in between. Germline assignment: CDR1 SGDLS and CDR2 YYNGEE. The CDR3 protein is CASSVGGGSGSGAFF. The CDR3 coding sequence is TGTGCCAGCAGCGTAGGGGGGGGGAGCGGGTCGGGAGCTTTCTTT.

This clonotype was seen repeatedly, ten times or more. This chain joins TRBV27 and TRBJ1-2, with 7 nucleotides matching TRBD1. CDR3 length: 14 residues. The J segment lost 7 bases and the V segment lost 6 bases, leaving 11 bases of the junction unmatched. Germline CDR1 is MNHEY and CDR2 is SMNVEV (reference sequence). The CDR3 is CASRLTGDGGGYTF. The CDR3 DNA sequence: TGTGCCAGCAGACTCACAGGGGATGGGGGTGGCTACACCTTC.

Notes on this clonotype: Compared with germline, one end of the junction differs, possibly owing to a read error. This sequence joins TRBV25-1 and TRBJ2-2; the D is unclear. CDR1 is MGHDK, CDR2 SYGVNS, per germline. The CDR3 length is 16 residues. This chain's CDR3 is CASSQVVPANAGELFF. Written as DNA, the CDR3 is TGTGCCAGCAGCCAAGTGGTACCGGCGAACGCCGGGGAGCTGTTTTTT.

As DNA, the CDR3 is TGTGCCAGCAGCATGGTGATCAGGGGGACGACAGGGAAGACTGAAGCTTTCTTT. Protein: CASSMVIRGTTGKTEAFF. The chain has TRBV6-1 and TRBJ1-1, with 7 nucleotides matching TRBD1. Looked up from germline, CDR1 is MNHNS and CDR2 is SASEGT. The CDR3 sequence is 18 residues long. Trimming took 6 bases from V and 5 from J; bases not matched to a gene: 21.

Details on this clonotype: A much more abundant neighbour one base away suggests this may be a read error. This chain uses TRBV5-1 with TRBJ1-4; a weak D match, TRBD1 (5 bases). Trimming took 4 bases from V and 3 from J, leaving 13 bases between them. In germline, CDR1 is SGHRS, CDR2 YFSETQ. The CDR3 has 15 amino acids. In DNA form, the CDR3 reads TGCGCCAGCAGCGAAAGACAGCCTCCTAATGAAAAACTGTTTTTT. Its translation: CASSERQPPNEKLFF.

This clonotype was seen many times. The V gene is TRBV20-1, the J gene TRBJ2-1, with 10 bases that match TRBD2. Germline V CDR1 and CDR2: DFQATT, SNEGSKA (reference sequence). This CDR3 contains 15 residues. With V trimmed by 6 bases and J by 0 bases, 5 bases remained unmatched. CDR3 sequence reads: CSATSGRDSYNEQFF. CDR3 sequence (DNA): TGCAGTGCCACGAGCGGGAGGGACTCCTACAATGAGCAGTTCTTC.

The genes are TRBV9 and TRBJ2-1; 9 nucleotides line up with TRBD2. The germline gives CDR1 SGDLS, CDR2 YYNGEE. The CDR3 loop spans 15 amino acids. The V and J ends lost 4 bases and 4 bases, in that order; junction bases with no gene match: 6. The CDR3: CASSPGSGGYNEQFF. CDR3 bases: TGTGCCAGCAGCCCAGGTAGCGGGGGTTACAATGAGCAGTTCTTC.

In this sample, this clonotype turned up many times. This rearrangement joins TRBV9 to TRBJ1-1; TRBD1 aligns across 9 bases. The germline V gene encodes CDR1 SGDLS and CDR2 YYNGEE. The CDR3 covers 13 residues. V gave up 0 bases and J gave up 7 bases; unmatched junction bases: 1. The CDR3 DNA follows: TGTGCCAGCAGCGTAGGGGACAGGGTTGAAGCTTTCTTT. Its translation: CASSVGDRVEAFF.

This clonotype was seen a handful of times. The chain links TRBV2 to TRBJ1-2; D remains ambiguous. The CDR3 is 11 amino acids. CDR1 and CDR2 (germline): SNHLY, FYNNEI. Trimming took 9 bases from V and 2 from J, leaving 7 bases between them. The CDR3 sequence: CASEKNYGYTF. CDR3 DNA: TGTGCCAGTGAGAAGAACTATGGCTACACCTTC. Variable domain in full (rest from reference TRBV2 and TRBJ1-2): EPEVTQTPSHQVTQMGQEVILRCVPISNHLYFYWYRQILGQKVEFLVSFYNNEISEKSEIFDDQFSVERPDGSNFTLKIRSTKLEDSAMYFCASEKNYGYTFGSGTRLTVV.

There are many counts of this clonotype. The chain joins TRBV7-3 to TRBJ1-1, with D hard to call. Germline CDR1 and CDR2: SGHTA and FQGTGA. The V end lost 1 base, the J end lost 6 bases, and 9 bases lay between the germline ends. The CDR3 runs to 13 residues. DNA for the CDR3: TGTGCCAGCAGCTTAATGAGGTCCGCTGAAGCTTTCTTT. Protein sequence: CASSLMRSAEAFF.

This clonotype was seen only a few times. Since a much larger clone is just one base distant, this may be a read error. The V call is TRBV20-1, the J call TRBJ2-1, with a possible D match to TRBD2 (6 bases). There are 16 residues in the CDR3. V was shortened by 4 bases and J by 0 bases, with 16 bases between the two germline ends. The germline V gene has CDR1 DFQATT and CDR2 SNEGSKA (reference sequence). The CDR3 protein is CSATSGGAGSYNEQFF. CDR3 in DNA: TGCAGTGCTACCTCGGGCGGGGCAGGCTCCTACAATGAGCAGTTCTTC.

In this sample, this clonotype turned up a few times. This chain links TRBV6-2 or TRBV6-3 with TRBJ2-1; 11 bases fit TRBD2. CDR1 and CDR2 (germline): MNHEY, SVGEGT. The CDR3 totals 16 residues. J was trimmed by 3 bases and V by 4 bases; bases with no gene match: 5. The CDR3 region is CASSSRTSGRYNEQFF. Written as DNA, the CDR3 is TGTGCCAGCAGTTCCCGGACTAGCGGGCGCTACAATGAGCAGTTCTTC.

The sample holds many counts of this clonotype. This sequence joins TRBV5-6 and TRBJ2-3; D unclear. Between the trimmed V and J ends, which lost 1 base and 0 bases, there was a span of 9 bases. Germline CDR1 is SGHDT and CDR2 is YYEEEE. The CDR3 contains 15 residues. CDR3 region: CASSLSAASTDTQYF. CDR3 DNA sequence: TGTGCCAGCAGCTTGTCGGCTGCTAGCACAGATACGCAGTATTTT.

A note on this clonotype: Given a much more abundant clone one base away, this may be a read error. The rearrangement uses TRBV19 and TRBJ1-1; D gene uncertain. CDR1 is LNHDA and CDR2 is SQIVND in the germline V gene (reference sequence). CDR3 length: 15 amino acids. The CDR3 reads CAGSAAGVGGTEAFF. In DNA, the CDR3 is TGTGCCGGTAGTGCCGCCGGGGTCGGTGGGACTGAAGCTTTCTTT.

To note about this clonotype: At one end, the junction sequence differs from germline, possibly due to a read error. The genes are TRBV5-1 and TRBJ2-7; tentatively, D is TRBD1 (5 bases). Germline V gene sequence: CDR1 SGHRS, CDR2 YFSETQ. The CDR3 extends over 14 amino acids. The CDR3 loop is CASSLGQGIYEQYF. CDR3 DNA: TGTGCCAGCAGCTTAGGCCAGGGTATCTACGAGCAGTACTTC.

By frequency in the sample, this clonotype is medium-sized. The rearrangement joins TRBV20-1 to TRBJ2-7; 9 bases line up with TRBD1. Looked up from germline, CDR1 is DFQATT and CDR2 is SNEGSKA (reference sequence). CDR3 size: 16 residues. The V and J ends lost 1 base and 1 base, in that order; junction bases with no gene match: 8. CDR3 residues: CSARGHRGRPSYEQYF. The CDR3 nucleotides read TGCAGTGCTAGAGGGCACAGGGGGCGACCGTCCTACGAGCAGTACTTC.